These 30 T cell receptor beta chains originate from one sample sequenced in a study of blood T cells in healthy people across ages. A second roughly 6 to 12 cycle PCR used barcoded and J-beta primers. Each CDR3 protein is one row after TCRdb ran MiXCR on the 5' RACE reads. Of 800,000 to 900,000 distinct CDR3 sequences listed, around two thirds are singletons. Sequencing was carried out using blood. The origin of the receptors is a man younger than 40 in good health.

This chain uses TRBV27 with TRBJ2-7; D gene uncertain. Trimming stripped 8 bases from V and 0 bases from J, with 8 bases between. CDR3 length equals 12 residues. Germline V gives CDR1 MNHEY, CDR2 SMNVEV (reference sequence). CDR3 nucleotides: TGTGCCAGCGGACCCCCCTCCTACGAGCAGTACTTC. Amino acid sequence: CASGPPSYEQYF.

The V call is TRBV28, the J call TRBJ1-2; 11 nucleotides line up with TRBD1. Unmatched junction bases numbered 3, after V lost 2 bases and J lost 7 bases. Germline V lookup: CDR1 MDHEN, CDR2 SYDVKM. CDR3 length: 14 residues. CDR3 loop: CASSLHGTGGGYTF. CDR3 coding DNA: TGTGCCAGCAGTTTACATGGGACAGGGGGTGGCTACACCTTC.

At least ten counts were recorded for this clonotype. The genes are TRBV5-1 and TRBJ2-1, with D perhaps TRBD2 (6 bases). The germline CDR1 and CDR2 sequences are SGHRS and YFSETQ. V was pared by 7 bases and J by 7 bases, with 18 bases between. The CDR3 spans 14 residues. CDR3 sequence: CASVRDGGLNEQFF. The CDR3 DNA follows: TGCGCCAGCGTAAGGGACGGAGGGTTGAATGAGCAGTTCTTC.

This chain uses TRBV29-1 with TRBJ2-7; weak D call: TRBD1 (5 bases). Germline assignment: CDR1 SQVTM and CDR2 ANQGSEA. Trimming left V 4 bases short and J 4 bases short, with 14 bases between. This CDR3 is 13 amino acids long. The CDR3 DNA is TGCAGCGTTGTCGGCCGCAGGGCGTACGAGCAGTACTTC. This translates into CSVVGRRAYEQYF.

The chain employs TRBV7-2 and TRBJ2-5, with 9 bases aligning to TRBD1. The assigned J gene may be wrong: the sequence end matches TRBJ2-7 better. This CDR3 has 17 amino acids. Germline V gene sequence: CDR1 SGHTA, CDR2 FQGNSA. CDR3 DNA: TGTGCCAGCAGCTTTTTCCCCGGGGGGACAGGGTTCTACGAGCAGTACTTC. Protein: CASSFFPGGTGFYEQYF.

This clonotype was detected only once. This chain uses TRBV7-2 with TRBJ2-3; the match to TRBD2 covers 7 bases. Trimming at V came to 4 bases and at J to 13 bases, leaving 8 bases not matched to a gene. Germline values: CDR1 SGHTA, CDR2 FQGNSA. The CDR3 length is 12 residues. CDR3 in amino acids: CASSSFGRVKYF. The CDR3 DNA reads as TGTGCCAGCAGCTCCTTTGGGAGGGTTAAGTATTTT.

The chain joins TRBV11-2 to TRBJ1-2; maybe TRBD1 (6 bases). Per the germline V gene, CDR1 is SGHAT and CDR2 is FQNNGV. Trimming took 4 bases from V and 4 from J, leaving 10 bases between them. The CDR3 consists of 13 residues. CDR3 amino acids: CASSYTGTYGYTF. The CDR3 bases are TGTGCCAGCAGCTATACAGGGACCTATGGCTACACCTTC.

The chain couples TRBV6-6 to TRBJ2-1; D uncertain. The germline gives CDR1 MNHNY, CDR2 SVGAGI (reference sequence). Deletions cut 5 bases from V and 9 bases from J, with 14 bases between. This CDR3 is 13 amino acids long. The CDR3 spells CASSTGIDREQFF. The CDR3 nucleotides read TGTGCCAGCAGTACCGGTATCGACCGTGAGCAGTTCTTC.

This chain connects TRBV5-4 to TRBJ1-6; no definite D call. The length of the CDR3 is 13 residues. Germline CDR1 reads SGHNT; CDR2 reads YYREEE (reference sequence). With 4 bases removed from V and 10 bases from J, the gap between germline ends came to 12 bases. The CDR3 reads CASSPQMGSPLHF. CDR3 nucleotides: TGTGCCAGCAGCCCACAGATGGGGTCACCCCTCCACTTT. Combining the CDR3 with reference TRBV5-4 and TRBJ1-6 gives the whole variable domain ETGVTQSPTHLIKTRGQQVTLRCSSQSGHNTVSWYQQALGQGPQFIFQYYREEENGRGNFPPRFSGLQFPNYSSELNVNALELDDSALYLCASSPQMGSPLHFGNGTRLTVT.

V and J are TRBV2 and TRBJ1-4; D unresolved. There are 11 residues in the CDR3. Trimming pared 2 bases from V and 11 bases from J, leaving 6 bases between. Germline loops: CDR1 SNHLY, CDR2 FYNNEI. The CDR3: CASSEMDKLFF. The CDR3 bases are TGTGCCAGCAGTGAAATGGATAAACTGTTTTTT.

This CDR3 reads CASSTKTSLFYNEQFF. DNA of the CDR3: TGTGCCAGCAGCACTAAGACTAGCCTCTTTTACAATGAGCAGTTCTTC. This sequence joins TRBV6-2 or TRBV6-3 and TRBJ2-1, with TRBD2 matching over 7 bases. Trimming took 6 bases from V and 4 from J; bases not matched to a gene: 12. The CDR3 totals 16 residues. Germline CDR1 reads MNHEY; CDR2 reads SVGEGT.

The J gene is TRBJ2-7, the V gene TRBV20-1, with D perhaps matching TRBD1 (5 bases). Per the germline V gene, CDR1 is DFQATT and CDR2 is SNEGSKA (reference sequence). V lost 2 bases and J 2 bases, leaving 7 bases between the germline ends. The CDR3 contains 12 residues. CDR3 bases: TGCAGTGCTAGATTGACAGCCTACGAGCAGTACTTC. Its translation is CSARLTAYEQYF.

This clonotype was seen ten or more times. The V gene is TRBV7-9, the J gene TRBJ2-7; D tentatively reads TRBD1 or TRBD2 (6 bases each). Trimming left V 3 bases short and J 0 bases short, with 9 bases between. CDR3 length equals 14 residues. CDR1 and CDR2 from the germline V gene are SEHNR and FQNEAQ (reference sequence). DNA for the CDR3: TGTGCCAGCAGCTTGGGGGGCATCTCCTACGAGCAGTACTTC. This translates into CASSLGGISYEQYF.

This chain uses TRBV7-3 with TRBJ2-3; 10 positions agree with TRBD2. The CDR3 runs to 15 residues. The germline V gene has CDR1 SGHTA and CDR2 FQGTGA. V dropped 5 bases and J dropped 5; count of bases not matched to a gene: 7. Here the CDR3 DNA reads TGTGCCAGCAGCCCCAGCGGGGGGGCGGTAGATACGCAGTATTTT. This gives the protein CASSPSGGAVDTQYF.

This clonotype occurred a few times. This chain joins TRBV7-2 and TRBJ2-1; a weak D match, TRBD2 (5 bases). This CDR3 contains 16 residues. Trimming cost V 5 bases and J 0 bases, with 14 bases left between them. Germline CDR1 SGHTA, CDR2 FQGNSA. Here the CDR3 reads CASSPSEGSSYNEQFF. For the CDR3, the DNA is TGTGCCAGCAGCCCGAGTGAAGGGAGCTCCTACAATGAGCAGTTCTTC. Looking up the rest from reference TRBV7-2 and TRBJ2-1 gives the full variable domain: GAGVSQSPSNKVTEKGKDVELRCDPISGHTALYWYRQSLGQGLEFLIYFQGNSAPDKSGLPSDRFSAERTGGSVSTLTIQRTQQEDSAVYLCASSPSEGSSYNEQFFGPGTRLTVL.

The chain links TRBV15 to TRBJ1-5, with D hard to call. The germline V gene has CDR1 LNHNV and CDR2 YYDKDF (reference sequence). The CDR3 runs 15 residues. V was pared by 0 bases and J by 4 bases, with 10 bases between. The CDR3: CATSRERAQNQPQHF. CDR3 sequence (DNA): TGTGCCACCAGCAGAGAAAGAGCCCAAAATCAGCCCCAGCATTTT. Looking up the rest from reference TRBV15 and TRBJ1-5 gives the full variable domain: DAMVIQNPRYQVTQFGKPVTLSCSQTLNHNVMYWYQQKSSQAPKLLFHYYDKDFNNEADTPDNFQSRRPNTSFCFLDIRSPGLGDTAMYLCATSRERAQNQPQHFGDGTRLSIL.

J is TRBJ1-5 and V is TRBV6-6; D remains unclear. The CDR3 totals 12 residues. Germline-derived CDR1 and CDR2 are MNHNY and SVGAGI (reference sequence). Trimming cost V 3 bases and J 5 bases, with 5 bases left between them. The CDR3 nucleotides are TGTGCCAGCAGTTATGGGGATCAGCCCCAGCATTTT. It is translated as CASSYGDQPQHF.

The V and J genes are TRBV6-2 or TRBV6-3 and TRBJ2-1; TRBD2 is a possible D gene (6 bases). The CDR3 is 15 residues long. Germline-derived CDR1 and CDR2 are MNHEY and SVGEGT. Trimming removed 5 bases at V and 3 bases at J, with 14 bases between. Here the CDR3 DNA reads TGTGCCAGCAGTCTAGGAGGGGAGTACTACAATGAGCAGTTCTTC. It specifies CASSLGGEYYNEQFF.

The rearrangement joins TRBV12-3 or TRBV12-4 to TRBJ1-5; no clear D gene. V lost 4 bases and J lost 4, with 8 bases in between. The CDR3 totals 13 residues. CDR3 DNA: TGTGCCAGCAGTTCTACACGGAATCAGCCCCAGCATTTT. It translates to CASSSTRNQPQHF.

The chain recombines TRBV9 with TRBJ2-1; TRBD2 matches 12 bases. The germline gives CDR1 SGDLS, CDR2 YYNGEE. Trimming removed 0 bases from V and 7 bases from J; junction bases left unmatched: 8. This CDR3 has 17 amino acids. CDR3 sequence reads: CASSVELAGGFGNEQFF. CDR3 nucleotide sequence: TGTGCCAGCAGCGTAGAACTAGCGGGGGGATTTGGGAATGAGCAGTTCTTC.

The CDR3 protein is CASSLEGASGEQYF. The CDR3 DNA is TGTGCCAGCAGCTTAGAGGGAGCTAGCGGGGAACAGTACTTC. This sequence joins TRBV7-9 and TRBJ2-7; 9 bases fit TRBD2. The ends lost 1 base at V and 10 bases at J; junction bases unmatched: 8. This CDR3 region has 14 residues. Germline V gives CDR1 SEHNR, CDR2 FQNEAQ (reference sequence).

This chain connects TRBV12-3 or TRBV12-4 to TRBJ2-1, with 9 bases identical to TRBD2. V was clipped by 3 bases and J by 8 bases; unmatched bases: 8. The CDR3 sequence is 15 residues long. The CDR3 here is CASSFISGRKDEQFF. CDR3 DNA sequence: TGTGCCAGCAGTTTTATAAGCGGGAGGAAGGATGAGCAGTTCTTC.

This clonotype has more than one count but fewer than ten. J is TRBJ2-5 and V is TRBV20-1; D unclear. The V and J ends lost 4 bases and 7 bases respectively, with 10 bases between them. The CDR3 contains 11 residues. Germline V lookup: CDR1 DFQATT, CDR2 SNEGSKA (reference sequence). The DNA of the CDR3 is TGCAGTGCTACCGCAGAGCGGACCCAGTACTTC. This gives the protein CSATAERTQYF.

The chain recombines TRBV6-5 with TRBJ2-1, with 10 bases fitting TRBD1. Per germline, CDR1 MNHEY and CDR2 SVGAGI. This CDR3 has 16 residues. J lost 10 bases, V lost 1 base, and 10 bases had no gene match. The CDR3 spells CASSYFKDRGVGEQFF. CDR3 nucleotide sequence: TGTGCCAGCAGTTACTTCAAGGACAGGGGGGTCGGGGAGCAGTTCTTC.

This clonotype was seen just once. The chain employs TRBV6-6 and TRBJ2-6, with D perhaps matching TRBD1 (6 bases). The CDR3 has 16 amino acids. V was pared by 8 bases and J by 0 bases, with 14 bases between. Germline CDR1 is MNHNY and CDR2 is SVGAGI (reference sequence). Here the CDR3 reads CASDRDTLSGANVLTF. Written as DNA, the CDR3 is TGTGCCAGCGACCGGGACACCCTCTCTGGGGCCAACGTCCTGACTTTC.

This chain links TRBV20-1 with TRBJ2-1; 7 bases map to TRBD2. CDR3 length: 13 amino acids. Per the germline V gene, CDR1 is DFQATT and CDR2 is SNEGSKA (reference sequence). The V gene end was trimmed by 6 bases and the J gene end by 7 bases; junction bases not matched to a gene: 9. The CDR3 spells CSARGRAGNEQFF. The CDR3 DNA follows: TGCAGTGCCCGAGGGAGGGCCGGGAATGAGCAGTTCTTC.

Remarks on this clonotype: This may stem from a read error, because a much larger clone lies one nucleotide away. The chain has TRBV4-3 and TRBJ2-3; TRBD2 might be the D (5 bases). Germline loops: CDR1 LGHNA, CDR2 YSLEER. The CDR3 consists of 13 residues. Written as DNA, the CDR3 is TGCGTCAGCGGAAATACATACACAGATACGCAGTATTTT. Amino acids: CVSGNTYTDTQYF.

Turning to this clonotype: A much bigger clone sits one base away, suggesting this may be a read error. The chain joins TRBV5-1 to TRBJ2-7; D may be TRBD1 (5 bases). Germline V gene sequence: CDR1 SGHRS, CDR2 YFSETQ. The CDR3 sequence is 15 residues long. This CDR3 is CTSSLVRTPTYEQYF. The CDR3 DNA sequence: TGCACCAGCAGCTTGGTACGGACACCAACCTACGAGCAGTACTTC.

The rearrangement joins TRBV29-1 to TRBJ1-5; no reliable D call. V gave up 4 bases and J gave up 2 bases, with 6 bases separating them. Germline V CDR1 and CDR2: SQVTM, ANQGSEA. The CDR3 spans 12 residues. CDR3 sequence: CSVGGRNQPQHF. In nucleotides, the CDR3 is TGCAGCGTTGGTGGACGCAATCAGCCCCAGCATTTT.

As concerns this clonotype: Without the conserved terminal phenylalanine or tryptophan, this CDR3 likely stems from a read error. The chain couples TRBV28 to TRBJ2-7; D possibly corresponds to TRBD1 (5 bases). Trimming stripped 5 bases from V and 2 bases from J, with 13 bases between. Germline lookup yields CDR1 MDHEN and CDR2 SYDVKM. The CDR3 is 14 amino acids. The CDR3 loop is CASSNTGITYEQYL. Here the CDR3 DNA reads TGTGCCAGCAGTAATACAGGTATAACCTACGAGCAGTACTTA.